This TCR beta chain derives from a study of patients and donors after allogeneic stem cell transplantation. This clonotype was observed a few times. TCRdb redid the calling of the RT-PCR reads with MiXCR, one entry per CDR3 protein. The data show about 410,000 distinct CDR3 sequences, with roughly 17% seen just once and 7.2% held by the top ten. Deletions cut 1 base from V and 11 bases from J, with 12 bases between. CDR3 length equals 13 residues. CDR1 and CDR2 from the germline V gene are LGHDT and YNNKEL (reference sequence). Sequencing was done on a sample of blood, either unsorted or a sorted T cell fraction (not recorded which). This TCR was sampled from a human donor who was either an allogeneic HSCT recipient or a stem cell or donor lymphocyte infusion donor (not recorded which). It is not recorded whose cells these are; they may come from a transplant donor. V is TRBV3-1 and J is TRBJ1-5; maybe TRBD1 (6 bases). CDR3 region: CASSQVGTKTQHF. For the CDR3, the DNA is TGTGCCAGCAGCCAAGTGGGGACAAAAACCCAGCATTTT.